What follows are 14 T cell receptor beta chains derived from one specimen sequenced in a study of CD8 T cells in Susac syndrome. With random hexamers, reverse transcription was performed on roughly 0.45 to 1 ug of RNA. Using its own MiXCR run on the immunoSEQ multiplex PCR reads, TCRdb lists one record per CDR3 protein. Among approximately 170,000 distinct CDR3 sequences listed, 80% to 95% were seen once. The sequenced sample was CD4+ T cells from PBMCs. Receptors were obtained from a human donor in good health.

The CDR3 DNA reads as TGTGCCAGCAGCCTGCCCAGCTCTGGAAACACCATATATTTT. This codes for CASSLPSSGNTIYF. J is TRBJ1-3 and V is TRBV7-2; D unclear. This CDR3 spans 14 amino acids. Trimming shortened V by 5 bases and J by 0 bases, and 8 bases separated the two germline ends. Germline V gives CDR1 SGHTA, CDR2 FQGNSA.

This chain uses TRBV12-5 with TRBJ2-5; TRBD2 matches at 9 bases. The CDR3 loop spans 13 amino acids. The trim removed 5 bases at V and 4 bases at J, leaving 2 bases unmatched. Looked up from germline, CDR1 is LGHNT and CDR2 is FRNRAP. CDR3 loop: CASGGTSTETQYF. CDR3 DNA sequence: TGTGCTAGTGGTGGGACTAGCACAGAGACCCAGTACTTC.

This clonotype has just a few counts. The chain employs TRBV19 and TRBJ1-2; the D is unclear. Trimming left V 5 bases short and J 3 bases short, with 7 bases between. Germline CDR1 and CDR2: LNHDA and SQIVND (reference sequence). The CDR3 is made up of 12 amino acids. DNA for the CDR3: TGTGCCAGTAGTCAGGACCACTATGGCTACACCTTC. It encodes CASSQDHYGYTF.

This clonotype was picked up one time. The chain recombines TRBV6-2 or TRBV6-3 with TRBJ2-7, with 8 bases that match TRBD1. The germline V gene encodes CDR1 MNHEY and CDR2 SVGEGT. The CDR3 runs to 14 residues. V gave up 6 bases and J gave up 3 bases; unmatched junction bases: 7. CDR3 region: CASSPGGQVYEQYF. The CDR3 coding sequence is TGTGCCAGCAGCCCCGGGGGACAGGTCTACGAGCAGTACTTC.

The chain links TRBV30 to TRBJ1-2, with TRBD1 matching 7 bases. Germline V lookup: CDR1 GTSNPN, CDR2 SVGIG (reference sequence). The V segment lost 1 base and the J segment 8 bases; nucleotides outside the gene matches: 7. This CDR3 is built from 13 residues. CDR3 in DNA: TGTGCCTGGAGTGACTACAGGGGACAGGGCTACACCTTC. Translation: CAWSDYRGQGYTF.

This clonotype occurred once. This chain uses TRBV3-1 with TRBJ2-7, with D possibly called TRBD1 or TRBD2 (5 bases each). V shed 0 bases and J shed 6 bases, with 18 bases lying between them. The CDR3 has 16 amino acids. Germline CDR1 reads LGHDT; CDR2 reads YNNKEL (reference sequence). The CDR3 nucleotides read TGTGCCAGCAGCCAAGATTGGGCAGGGACGTTAGGCGAGCAGTACTTC. It codes for CASSQDWAGTLGEQYF.

The V and J genes are TRBV20-1 and TRBJ1-2; TRBD1 agrees at 8 bases. V lost 5 bases, J lost 4 bases, and 6 bases stayed unmatched. Germline loops: CDR1 DFQATT, CDR2 SNEGSKA (reference sequence). The CDR3 sequence is 13 residues long. The CDR3 DNA reads as TGCAGTGCTTCCCGGACAGGGAGCTATGGCTACACCTTC. This translates into CSASRTGSYGYTF.

The chain joins TRBV3-1 to TRBJ2-7; 10 bases map to TRBD1. V dropped 4 bases and J dropped 3; count of bases not matched to a gene: 3. This CDR3 comprises 14 residues. From germline, CDR1 is LGHDT and CDR2 YNNKEL (reference sequence). This CDR3 reads CASSRQGASYEQYF. For the CDR3, the DNA is TGTGCCAGCAGCCGACAGGGGGCGAGCTACGAGCAGTACTTC.

The V gene is TRBV7-9, the J gene TRBJ2-4; D is possibly TRBD1 (5 bases). Per germline, CDR1 SEHNR and CDR2 FQNEAQ (reference sequence). This CDR3 spans 13 amino acids. V was shortened by 5 bases and J by 11 bases, with 16 bases between the two germline ends. CDR3 sequence: CASSPDGALVQYF. In DNA, the CDR3 is TGTGCCAGCAGCCCTGATGGGGCCCTGGTTCAGTACTTC.

This chain connects TRBV6-1 to TRBJ2-1, with 15 positions matching TRBD2. The CDR3 has 16 amino acids. Germline-derived CDR1 and CDR2 are MNHNS and SASEGT. V lost 6 bases to trimming and J lost 2 bases; unmatched junction nucleotides: 2. CDR3 nucleotide sequence: TGTGCCAGCAGGGGGACTAGCGGGGGGCCCTACAATGAGCAGTTCTTC. It encodes CASRGTSGGPYNEQFF.

This rearrangement joins TRBV5-1 to TRBJ2-7; D not resolved. The V gene's germline CDR1 is SGHRS and CDR2 YFSETQ. With 0 bases removed from V and 1 base from J, the gap between germline ends came to 8 bases. The CDR3 consists of 14 residues. The CDR3 loop is CASSLAGRSYEQYF. DNA for the CDR3: TGCGCCAGCAGCTTGGCAGGCCGATCCTACGAGCAGTACTTC.

The V and J genes are TRBV24-1 and TRBJ2-3; the D gene could be TRBD1 or TRBD2 (5 bases each). The CDR3 extends over 13 amino acids. V was shortened by 0 bases and J by 7 bases, with 7 bases between the two germline ends. Per the germline V gene, CDR1 is KGHDR and CDR2 is SFDVKD. DNA for the CDR3: TGTGCCACCAGTGATTTGAAGGGACATACGCAGTATTTT. This gives the protein CATSDLKGHTQYF.

The chain uses TRBV7-3 and TRBJ2-2; maybe TRBD2 (7 bases). CDR1 and CDR2 from the germline V gene are SGHTA and FQGTGA. V lost 2 bases, J lost 5 bases, and 15 bases lay in between. This CDR3 comprises 16 residues. CDR3 coding DNA: TGTGCCAGCAGCTTATTGGGGGGGCCTCGAACCGGGGAGCTGTTTTTT. Protein: CASSLLGGPRTGELFF.

In the case of this clonotype: One junction end does not reproduce the germline sequence, and a read error may be involved. The chain links TRBV20-1 to TRBJ1-2; 7 bases match TRBD1. Per germline, CDR1 DFQATT and CDR2 SNEGSKA (reference sequence). The CDR3 loop spans 15 amino acids. The CDR3 DNA is TGCAGTGCTAGAGACGACAGGGAGGATACCTATGGCCACACCTTC. Encoded protein: CSARDDREDTYGHTF.